Below are 5 T cell receptor beta chains sequenced from a single sample in a study of blood T cell repertoires in COVID-19. TCRdb's copy holds only in-frame clones and misses some; the assay was immunoSEQ multiplex PCR. The table lists fewer than 350,000 clones, 85% of them singletons, with around 2.3% in the top ten. Sample: PBMCs or T cells enriched from blood (not recorded which). These TCRs come from a woman between 50 and 59 years old who had recovered from COVID-19.

The rearrangement uses TRBV10-1 and TRBJ1-2; D is ambiguous. The V end lost 6 bases, the J end lost 4 bases, and 12 bases lay between the germline ends. This CDR3 is built from 13 residues. Germline V lookup: CDR1 WNHNN, CDR2 SYGVQD (reference sequence). CDR3 sequence (DNA): TGCGCCAGCAGCCCCGGGGTTCGCTATGGCTACACCTTC. Protein: CASSPGVRYGYTF.

The genes are TRBV2 and TRBJ2-1; 11 bases fit TRBD2. V dropped 7 bases and J dropped 9; count of bases not matched to a gene: 11. In germline, CDR1 is SNHLY, CDR2 FYNNEI. The length of the CDR3 is 15 residues. CDR3 DNA: TGTGCCAGCACCCAAGAAGGGACTAGCGGTAGTGAGCAGTTCTTC. It is translated as CASTQEGTSGSEQFF.

The chain uses TRBV7-2 and TRBJ1-3, with 10 bases matching TRBD1. J was trimmed by 8 bases and V by 1 base; bases with no gene match: 8. Germline assignment: CDR1 SGHTA and CDR2 FQGNSA. This CDR3 region has 16 residues. This CDR3 reads CASSLGAGTGVDTIYF. The CDR3 nucleotides read TGTGCCAGCAGCTTAGGAGCCGGGACAGGGGTAGACACCATATATTTT. Variable domain in full (rest from reference TRBV7-2 and TRBJ1-3): GAGVSQSPSNKVTEKGKDVELRCDPISGHTALYWYRQSLGQGLEFLIYFQGNSAPDKSGLPSDRFSAERTGGSVSTLTIQRTQQEDSAVYLCASSLGAGTGVDTIYFGEGSWLTVV.

The genes are TRBV6-4 and TRBJ2-1; 7 bases line up with TRBD1. The CDR3 spans 15 residues. V trimming: 3 bases; J trimming: 3 bases; junction bases outside the gene matches: 5. Germline values: CDR1 MRHNA, CDR2 SNTAGT. CDR3 protein: CASSETGTDYNEQFF. In DNA form, the CDR3 reads TGTGCCAGCAGTGAAACCGGGACAGACTACAATGAGCAGTTCTTC.

The rearrangement uses TRBV19 and TRBJ1-4; D call uncertain. Germline-derived CDR1 and CDR2 are LNHDA and SQIVND (reference sequence). CDR3 length: 14 residues. The germline V and J ends were trimmed by 3 bases and 8 bases, with 13 bases remaining between them. The CDR3 sequence is CASSMRWAREKLFF. Here the CDR3 DNA reads TGTGCCAGTAGTATGCGATGGGCCCGCGAAAAACTGTTTTTT. The variable domain in full, with the rest retrieved from reference TRBV19 and TRBJ1-4, is DGGITQSPKYLFRKEGQNVTLSCEQNLNHDAMYWYRQDPGQGLRLIYYSQIVNDFQKGDIAEGYSVSREKKESFPLTVTSAQKNPTAFYLCASSMRWAREKLFFGSGTQLSVL.